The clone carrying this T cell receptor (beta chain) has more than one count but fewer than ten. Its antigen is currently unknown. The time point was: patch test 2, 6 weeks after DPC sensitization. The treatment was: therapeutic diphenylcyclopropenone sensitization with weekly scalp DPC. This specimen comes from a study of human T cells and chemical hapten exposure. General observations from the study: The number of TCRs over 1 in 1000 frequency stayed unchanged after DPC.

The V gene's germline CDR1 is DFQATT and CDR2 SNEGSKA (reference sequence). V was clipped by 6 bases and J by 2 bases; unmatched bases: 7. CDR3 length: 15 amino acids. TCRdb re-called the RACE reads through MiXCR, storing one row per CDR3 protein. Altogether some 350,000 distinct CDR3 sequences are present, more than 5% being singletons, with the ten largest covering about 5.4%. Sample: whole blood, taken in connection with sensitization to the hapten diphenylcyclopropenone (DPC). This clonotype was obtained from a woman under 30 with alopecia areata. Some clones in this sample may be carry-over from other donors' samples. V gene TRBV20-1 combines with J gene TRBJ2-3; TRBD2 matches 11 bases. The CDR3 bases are TGCAGTGCCACCCCACTAGCGGGGGACACAGATACGCAGTATTTT. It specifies CSATPLAGDTDTQYF.